The rows below give T cell receptor beta chains drawn from one sample of a study of shared clonotypes between healthy human individuals. The assay was immunoSEQ multiplex PCR, and TCRdb's table has in-frame clones only and misses some. The sample records some 1,100,000 clones, approximately 78% being singletons. Sequencing input: memory CD4+ T cells from PBMCs. All receptors come from a young man in good health. Some clones in this sample may be carry-over from other donors' samples. CDR3s include the opening cysteine and the closing phenylalanine or tryptophan. D genes are given only for firm matches. Only some rows state a clone size, as once, few, many or a class for expanded clones.

d_call clone_size j_call v_call cdr3_nt cdr3_aa
- - TRBJ2-3 TRBV14 TGTGCCAGCAGCCAACGGGACACCACAGATACGCAGTATTTT CASSQRDTTDTQYF
TRBD1 - TRBJ1-1 TRBV29-1 TGCAGCGTTGTTCGAACAGGGGACACTGAAGCTTTCTTT CSVVRTGDTEAFF
TRBD1 - TRBJ2-6 TRBV5-1 TGCGCCAGCAGCTTACAGGGGACTGGGGCCAACGTCCTGACTTTC CASSLQGTGANVLTF
- - TRBJ2-5 TRBV6-1 TGTGCCAGCAGTGAAGCGCCGTGGGAGACCCAGTACTTC CASSEAPWETQYF
- - TRBJ2-3 TRBV18 TGTGCCAGCTCACCGAATACAGGGATAGATACGCAGTATTTT CASSPNTGIDTQYF
TRBD1 - TRBJ2-7 TRBV5-1 TGCGCCAGCAGCTTGGGGCCGGGACAGGGATACGAGCAGTACTTC CASSLGPGQGYEQYF
TRBD1 - TRBJ1-5 TRBV28 TGTGCCAGCATCCCTTTACCGGGACAGGGAGAAAATCAGCCCCAGCATTTT CASIPLPGQGENQPQHF
- once TRBJ1-6 TRBV4-2 TGTGCCAGCAGCCAAGAGGAGAGGGCCGGTTCACCCCTCCACTTT CASSQEERAGSPLHF
- few TRBJ2-6 TRBV5-8 TGTGCCAGCAGCTTGTCTAGGGCTGGGGCCAACGTCCTGACTTTC CASSLSRAGANVLTF
- - TRBJ2-7 TRBV7-9 TGTGCCAGCAGCCCCCTTGCGCAGATCGAGCAGTACTTC CASSPLAQIEQYF
- - TRBJ2-5 TRBV5-4 TGTGCCAGCAGCTTTAGCCCTCCGTCCAGAGAGACCCAGTACTTC CASSFSPPSRETQYF
- many TRBJ2-7 TRBV2 TGTGCCAGCAGTCGTGTCGGACACGAGCAGTACTTC CASSRVGHEQYF
TRBD2 - TRBJ2-1 TRBV9 TGTGCCAGCAGCCAAGGGACTAGCGGGACAAATGAGCAGTTCTTC CASSQGTSGTNEQFF
- - TRBJ2-5 TRBV2 TGTGCCAGCGGACAAGAGACCCAGTACTTC CASGQETQYF
TRBD2 - TRBJ2-7 TRBV4-1 TGCGCCAGCAGCCCTACTAGCGGGAGGACCTACGAGCAGTACTTC CASSPTSGRTYEQYF
- once TRBJ2-2 TRBV14 TGTGCCAGCAGCCAAGGGGGGAACACCGGGGAGCTGTTTTTT CASSQGGNTGELFF
- - TRBJ2-5 TRBV7-6 TGTGCCAGCAGCCCCCGCGCCGGGACTCAGCACTTC CASSPRAGTQHF
- - TRBJ2-2 TRBV5-4 TGTGCCAGCAGCTCAGGGGCGGGTACCACCGGGGAGCTGTTTTTT CASSSGAGTTGELFF
- - TRBJ2-3 TRBV6-4 TGTGCCAGCAGTGAGTCGGGAGATACGCAGTATTTT CASSESGDTQYF
- - TRBJ2-1 TRBV5-1 TGCGCCAGCAGCCAGGACAGTAGCTCCTACAATGAGCAGTTCTTC CASSQDSSSYNEQFF
- - TRBJ1-1 TRBV6-5 TGTGCCAGCAGCTCCCGCACTGAAGCTTTCTTT CASSSRTEAFF
TRBD1 - TRBJ2-5 TRBV10-1 TGCGCCAGCAGCCAGGGGGCAGGCGGAGGAGGTTCGGAGACCCAGTACTTC CASSQGAGGGGSETQYF
- - TRBJ2-7 TRBV28 TGTGCCAGCAGCCCGACGACAGGCCACGAGCAGTACTTC CASSPTTGHEQYF
- - TRBJ2-3 TRBV5-1 TGCGCCAGCAGCTTGGCCTCCGCGGGGGCGGGAGATACGCAGTATTTT CASSLASAGAGDTQYF
- - TRBJ2-5 TRBV7-2 TGTGCCAGCAGCTCCCGAGAAGCTAGCGTGGAGACCCAGTACTTC CASSSREASVETQYF
TRBD2 few TRBJ2-3 TRBV7-3 TGTGCCAGCAGCTCGGGACTAAACTCGAAACCGCAGTATTTT CASSSGLNSKPQYF
TRBD1 - TRBJ1-2 TRBV18 TGTGCCAGCTCGCAGGAGAGACAGGGTGCGAACTATGGCTACACCTTC CASSQERQGANYGYTF